The rows below give T cell receptor beta chains drawn from one sample of a study of blood T cell repertoires in COVID-19. The assay was immunoSEQ multiplex PCR, and TCRdb's table has in-frame clones only and misses some. The table records 110,000 or so clones, approximately 81% of them present only once. Sequencing input: peripheral blood. The receptors come from a man in his fifties with acute or convalescent COVID-19. Each CDR3 is given with its conserved first and last residue.

CDR3: CASSIGAGRNNEQFF
V: TRBV19

CDR3: CASSEGDRGTDTQYF
V: TRBV2

CDR3: CSASPGYSNQPQHF
V: TRBV20-1

CDR3: CATTGDYGYTF
V: TRBV28

CDR3: CASSPGRLAGGHQETQYF
V: TRBV7-2

CDR3: CASSFYRGLGSYEQYF
V: TRBV27

CDR3: CASRLGGLNTEAFF
V: TRBV7-9

CDR3: CASSFSQGYGYTF
V: TRBV28

CDR3: CASSRQGDGYTF
V: TRBV18

CDR3: CASSRVGQGHSSYNSPLHF
V: TRBV6-6

CDR3: CASSQGADTIYF
V: TRBV2

CDR3: CATSDPTGRRSTGELFF
V: TRBV24-1

CDR3: CASSGGGSYRSHEQYF
V: TRBV5-6

CDR3: CASSATGNTEAFF
V: TRBV2

CDR3: CATRRGFNQPQHF
V: TRBV6-5

CDR3: CASSWDRGNEKLFF
V: TRBV28

CDR3: CASSVTSVSYEQYF
V: TRBV5-6

CDR3: CASSDYSGGTQYF
V: TRBV2

CDR3: CASRLDSNTEAFF
V: TRBV28

CDR3: CATSSRSSGNTIYF
V: TRBV15

CDR3: CASSLGGFDSNQPQHF
V: TRBV28

CDR3: CASQPNRGNEKLFF
V: TRBV2

CDR3: CASSPGTGAYGYTF
V: TRBV18

CDR3: CATRGPNTEAFF
V: TRBV6-6

CDR3: CASSQQSNQPQHF
V: TRBV6-6

CDR3: CAMRDRGSTGELFF
V: TRBV10-3

CDR3: CASSVGGRAGQPQHF
V: TRBV9

CDR3: CASSLWVGGGGDGEQYF
V: TRBV28

CDR3: CASSQEQFVGQPQHF
V: TRBV4-1

CDR3: CASSPGPDREEYGYTF
V: TRBV27

CDR3: CASSRAGRVTEAFF
V: TRBV28

CDR3: CSANRGPNEQYF
V: TRBV29-1

CDR3: CASSPLRAGAAYEQYF
V: TRBV18

CDR3: CASKSVGYTF
V: TRBV9

CDR3: CASSQQRGLYNSPLHF
V: TRBV3-1/TRBV3-2

CDR3: CASSLPFGTGPYGYTF
V: TRBV28

CDR3: CASQTQVNSPLHF
V: TRBV14

CDR3: CATSSSRDRVWDTQYF
V: TRBV15

CDR3: CAWSSRDTGSPLHF
V: TRBV30

CDR3: CATSAAGGNTEAFF
V: TRBV24-1

CDR3: CASSDEIRARNQPQHF
V: TRBV6-1

CDR3: CASSTKQGRGNQPQHF
V: TRBV19

CDR3: CASSGEWSNQPQHF
V: TRBV19

CDR3: CASSDLLQGVRYGYTF
V: TRBV5-6

CDR3: CASSIARGTGELFF
V: TRBV19

CDR3: CAWTHGGDSPLHF
V: TRBV30

CDR3: CSVVAGNTEAFF
V: TRBV29-1

CDR3: CASSLGQNQPQHF
V: TRBV5-4

CDR3: CASSFAYRGGEQFF
V: TRBV5-1

CDR3: CASSFGAGERETQYF
V: TRBV5-1

CDR3: CASSPRLGELFF
V: TRBV7-3

CDR3: CASGLGLAGGQETQYF
V: TRBV12-5

CDR3: CASSPGTSGAYSTDTQYF
V: TRBV5-5

CDR3: CASSRTGVGEKLFF
V: TRBV3-1/TRBV3-2

CDR3: CSAQDSSGNTIYF
V: TRBV29-1